This T cell receptor (beta chain) comes out of a study of beta chain features in type 1 diabetes. Study-wide context: Cells sorted and examined across all samples totaled approximately 100 million.

Germline values: CDR1 MNHEY, CDR2 SMNVEV (reference sequence). The CDR3 is 17 residues long. V shed 4 bases and J 4 bases; nucleotides not matched to a gene: 13. Naive, central memory, regulatory and stem cell-like memory cells within the CD4+ compartment were sorted using CD45RO/CCR7/CD25/CD127/CD95/CD27. Study conclusions and caveats: Here, the possible influence of HLA type (on TCRB rearrangement) remained unresolved.

In its sample, this clone was seen a few times. Antigen unknown. What was sequenced were expressed TCRB transcripts, since all of the isolated RNA had been reverse transcribed. Assay: immunoSEQ multiplex PCR; the TCRdb copy retains only in-frame clones and omits some. The data contain 970,000 or so clones, roughly a sixth of them singletons. This TCR came from a woman between 18 and 29 years old in good health. The V and J genes are TRBV27 and TRBJ1-1; 9 nucleotides match TRBD1. The sequencing input was naive CD4+ T cells from blood. CDR3: CASSSNYGQGRITEAFF. As DNA, the CDR3 is TGTGCCAGCAGTTCAAACTACGGACAGGGGAGGATCACTGAAGCTTTCTTT.